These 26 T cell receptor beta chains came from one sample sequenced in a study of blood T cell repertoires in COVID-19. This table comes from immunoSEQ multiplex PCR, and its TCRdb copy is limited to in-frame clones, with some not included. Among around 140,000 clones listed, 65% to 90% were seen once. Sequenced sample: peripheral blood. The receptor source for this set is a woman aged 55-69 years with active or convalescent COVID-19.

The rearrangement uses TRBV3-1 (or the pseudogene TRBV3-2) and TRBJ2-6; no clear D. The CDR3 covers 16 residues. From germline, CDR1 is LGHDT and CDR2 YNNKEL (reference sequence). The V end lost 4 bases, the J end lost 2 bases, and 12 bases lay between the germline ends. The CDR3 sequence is CASSLGLVAGANVLTF. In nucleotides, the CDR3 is TGTGCCAGCAGCCTCGGTTTGGTGGCTGGGGCCAACGTCCTGACTTTC.

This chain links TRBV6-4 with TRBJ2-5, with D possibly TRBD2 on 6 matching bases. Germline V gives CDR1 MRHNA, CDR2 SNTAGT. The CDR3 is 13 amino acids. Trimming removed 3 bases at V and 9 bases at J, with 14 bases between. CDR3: CASSEGDFGAQYF. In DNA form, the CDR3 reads TGTGCCAGCAGTGAAGGGGACTTCGGCGCCCAGTACTTC.

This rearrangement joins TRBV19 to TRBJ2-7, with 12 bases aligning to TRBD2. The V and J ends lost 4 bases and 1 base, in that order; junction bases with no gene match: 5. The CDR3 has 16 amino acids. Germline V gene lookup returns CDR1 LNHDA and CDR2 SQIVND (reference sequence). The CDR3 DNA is TGTGCCAGTAGTAGGGGGGGACTAGCGGGTTCCTACGAGCAGTACTTC. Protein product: CASSRGGLAGSYEQYF.

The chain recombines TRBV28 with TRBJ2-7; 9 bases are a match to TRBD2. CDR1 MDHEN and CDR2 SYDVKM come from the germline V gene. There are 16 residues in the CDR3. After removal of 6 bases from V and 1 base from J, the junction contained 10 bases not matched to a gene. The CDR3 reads CASRSSGAGQSYEQYV. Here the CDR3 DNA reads TGTGCCAGCAGGTCTAGCGGGGCCGGCCAATCCTACGAGCAGTACGTC.

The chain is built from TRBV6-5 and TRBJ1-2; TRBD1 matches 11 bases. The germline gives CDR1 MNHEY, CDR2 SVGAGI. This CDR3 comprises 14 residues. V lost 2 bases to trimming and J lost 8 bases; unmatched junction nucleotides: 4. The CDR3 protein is CASSYGQGAGGYTF. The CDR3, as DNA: TGTGCCAGCAGTTACGGACAGGGGGCCGGGGGCTACACCTTC.

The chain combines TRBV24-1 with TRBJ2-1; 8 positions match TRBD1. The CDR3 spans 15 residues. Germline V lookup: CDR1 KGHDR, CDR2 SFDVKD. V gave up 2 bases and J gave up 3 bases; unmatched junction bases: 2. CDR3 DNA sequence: TGTGCCACCAGTGATTGGGGGACAGGCTACAATGAGCAGTTCTTC. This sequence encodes CATSDWGTGYNEQFF.

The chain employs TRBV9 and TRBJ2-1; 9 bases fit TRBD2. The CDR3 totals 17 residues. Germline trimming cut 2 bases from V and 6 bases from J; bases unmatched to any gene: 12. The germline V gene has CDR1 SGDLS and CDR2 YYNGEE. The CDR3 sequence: CASSVFTPGLAGNEQFF. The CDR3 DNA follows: TGTGCCAGCAGCGTTTTCACTCCGGGACTAGCAGGCAATGAGCAGTTCTTC. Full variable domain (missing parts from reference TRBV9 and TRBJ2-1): DSGVTQTPKHLITATGQRVTLRCSPRSGDLSVYWYQQSLDQGLQFLIQYYNGEERAKGNILERFSAQQFPDLHSELNLSSLELGDSALYFCASSVFTPGLAGNEQFFGPGTRLTVL.

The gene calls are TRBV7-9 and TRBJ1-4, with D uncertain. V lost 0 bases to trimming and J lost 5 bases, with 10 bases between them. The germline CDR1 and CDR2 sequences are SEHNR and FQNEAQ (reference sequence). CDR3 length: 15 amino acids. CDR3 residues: CASSLARSSNEKLFF. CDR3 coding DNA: TGTGCCAGCAGCTTAGCGCGAAGTTCGAATGAAAAACTGTTTTTT.

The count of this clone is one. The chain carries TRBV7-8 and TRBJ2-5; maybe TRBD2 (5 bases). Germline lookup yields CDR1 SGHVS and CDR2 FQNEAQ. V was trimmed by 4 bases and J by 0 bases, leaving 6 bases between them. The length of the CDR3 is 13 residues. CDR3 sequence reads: CASSSGNQETQYF. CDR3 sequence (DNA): TGTGCCAGCAGCTCGGGAAACCAAGAGACCCAGTACTTC.

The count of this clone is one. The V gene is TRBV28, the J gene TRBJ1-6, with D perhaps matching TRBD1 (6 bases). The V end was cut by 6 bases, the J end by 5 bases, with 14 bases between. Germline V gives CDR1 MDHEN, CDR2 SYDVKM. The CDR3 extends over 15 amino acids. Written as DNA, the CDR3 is TGTGCCAGCAGCCCGGGGGGGGCTGATAATTCACCCCTCCACTTT. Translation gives CASSPGGADNSPLHF.

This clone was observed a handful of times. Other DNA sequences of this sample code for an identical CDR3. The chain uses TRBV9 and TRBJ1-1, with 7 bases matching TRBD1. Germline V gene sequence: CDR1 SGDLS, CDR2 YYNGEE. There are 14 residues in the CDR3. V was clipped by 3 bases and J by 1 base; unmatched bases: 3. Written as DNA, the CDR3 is TGTGCCAGCAGCGCGAGACAGGGGAACACTGAAGCTTTCTTT. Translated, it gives CASSARQGNTEAFF.

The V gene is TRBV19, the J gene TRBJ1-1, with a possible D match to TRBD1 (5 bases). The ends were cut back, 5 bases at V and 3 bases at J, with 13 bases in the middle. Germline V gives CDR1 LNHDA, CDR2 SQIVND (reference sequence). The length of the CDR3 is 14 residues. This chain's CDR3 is CASSGQGGYTEAFF. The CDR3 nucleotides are TGTGCCAGTAGTGGGCAGGGAGGATACACTGAAGCTTTCTTT.

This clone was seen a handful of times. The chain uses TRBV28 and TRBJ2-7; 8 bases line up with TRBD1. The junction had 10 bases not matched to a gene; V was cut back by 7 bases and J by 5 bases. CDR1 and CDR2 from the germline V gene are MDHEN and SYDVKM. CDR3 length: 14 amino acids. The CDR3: CASIFTGGWNEQYF. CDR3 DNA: TGTGCCAGCATTTTTACAGGGGGATGGAACGAGCAGTACTTC.

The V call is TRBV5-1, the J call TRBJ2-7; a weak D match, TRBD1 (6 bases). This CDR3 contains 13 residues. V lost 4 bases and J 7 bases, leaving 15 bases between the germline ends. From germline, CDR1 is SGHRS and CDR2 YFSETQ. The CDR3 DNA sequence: TGCGCCAGCAGCCCAGAGACAGGTCGGGAGCAGTACTTC. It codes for CASSPETGREQYF.

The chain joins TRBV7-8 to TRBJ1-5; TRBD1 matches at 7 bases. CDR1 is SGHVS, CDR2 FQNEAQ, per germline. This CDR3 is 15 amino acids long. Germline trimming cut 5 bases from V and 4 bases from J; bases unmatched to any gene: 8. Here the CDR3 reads CASSRDRVGNQPQHF. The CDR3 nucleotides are TGTGCCAGCAGCCGAGACAGGGTCGGGAATCAGCCCCAGCATTTT.

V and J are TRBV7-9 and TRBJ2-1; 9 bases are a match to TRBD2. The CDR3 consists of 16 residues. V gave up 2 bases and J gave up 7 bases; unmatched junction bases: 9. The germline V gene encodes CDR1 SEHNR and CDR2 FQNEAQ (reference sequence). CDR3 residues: CASSLNLAGRKNEQFF. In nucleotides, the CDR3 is TGTGCCAGCAGCTTAAATCTAGCGGGAAGAAAAAATGAGCAGTTCTTC.

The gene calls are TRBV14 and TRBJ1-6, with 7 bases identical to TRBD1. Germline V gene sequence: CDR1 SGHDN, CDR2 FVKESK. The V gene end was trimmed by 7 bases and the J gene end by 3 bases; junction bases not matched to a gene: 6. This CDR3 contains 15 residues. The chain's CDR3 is CASITGDLYNSPLHF. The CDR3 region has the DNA TGTGCCAGCATCACAGGGGACCTCTATAATTCACCCCTCCACTTT.

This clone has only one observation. CDR3 in amino acids: CASSLWGGPEDTQYF. CDR3 DNA sequence: TGCGCCAGCAGCTTGTGGGGGGGCCCTGAAGATACGCAGTATTTT. The chain has TRBV5-1 and TRBJ2-3; perhaps TRBD2 as D (7 bases). Germline loops: CDR1 SGHRS, CDR2 YFSETQ. V dropped 1 base and J dropped 5 bases, with 14 bases sitting between them. This CDR3 comprises 15 residues.

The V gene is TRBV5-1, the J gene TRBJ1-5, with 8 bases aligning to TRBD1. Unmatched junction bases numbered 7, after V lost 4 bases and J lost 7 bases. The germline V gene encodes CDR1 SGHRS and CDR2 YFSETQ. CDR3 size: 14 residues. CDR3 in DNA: TGCGCCAGCAGCATAACAGGGGGTTCCCAGCCCCAGCATTTT. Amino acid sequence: CASSITGGSQPQHF.

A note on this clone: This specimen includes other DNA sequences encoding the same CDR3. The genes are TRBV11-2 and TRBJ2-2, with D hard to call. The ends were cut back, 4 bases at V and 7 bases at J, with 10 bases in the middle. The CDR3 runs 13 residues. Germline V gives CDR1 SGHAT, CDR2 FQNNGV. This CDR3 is CASSSGSGGELFF. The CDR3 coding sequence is TGTGCCAGCAGCTCTGGTAGTGGCGGGGAGCTGTTTTTT.

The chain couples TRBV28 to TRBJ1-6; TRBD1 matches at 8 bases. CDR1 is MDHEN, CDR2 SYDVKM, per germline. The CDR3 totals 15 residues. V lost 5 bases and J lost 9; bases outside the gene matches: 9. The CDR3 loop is CASSVLGQGVSPLHF. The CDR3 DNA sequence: TGTGCCAGCAGTGTACTCGGACAGGGCGTTTCACCCCTCCACTTT.

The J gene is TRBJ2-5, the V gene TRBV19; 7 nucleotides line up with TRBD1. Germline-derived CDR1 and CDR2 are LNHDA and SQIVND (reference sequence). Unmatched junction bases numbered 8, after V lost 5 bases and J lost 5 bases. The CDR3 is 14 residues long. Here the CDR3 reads CASSWTGSKETQYF. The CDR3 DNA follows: TGTGCCAGTAGTTGGACAGGTTCTAAGGAGACCCAGTACTTC. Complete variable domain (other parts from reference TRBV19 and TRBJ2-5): DGGITQSPKYLFRKEGQNVTLSCEQNLNHDAMYWYRQDPGQGLRLIYYSQIVNDFQKGDIAEGYSVSREKKESFPLTVTSAQKNPTAFYLCASSWTGSKETQYFGPGTRLLVL.

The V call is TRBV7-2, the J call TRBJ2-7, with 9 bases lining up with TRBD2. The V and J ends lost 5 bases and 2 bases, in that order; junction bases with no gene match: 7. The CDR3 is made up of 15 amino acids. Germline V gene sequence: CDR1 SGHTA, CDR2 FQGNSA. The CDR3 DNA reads TGTGCCAGCAGCACCATAGCGGGAGCCCCCTACGAGCAGTACTTC. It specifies CASSTIAGAPYEQYF.

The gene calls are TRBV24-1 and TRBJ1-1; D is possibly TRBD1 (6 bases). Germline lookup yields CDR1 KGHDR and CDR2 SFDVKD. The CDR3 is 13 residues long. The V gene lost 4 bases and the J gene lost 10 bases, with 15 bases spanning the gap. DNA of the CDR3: TGTGCCACCAGTGAACCCACAGGGTCGGGAGCTTTCTTT. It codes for CATSEPTGSGAFF.

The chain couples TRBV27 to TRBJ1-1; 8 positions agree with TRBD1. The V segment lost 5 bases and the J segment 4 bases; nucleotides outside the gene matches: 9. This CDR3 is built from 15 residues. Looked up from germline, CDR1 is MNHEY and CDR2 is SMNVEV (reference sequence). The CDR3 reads CASSHAFTGGTEAFF. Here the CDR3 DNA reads TGTGCCAGCAGTCACGCCTTTACAGGGGGCACTGAAGCTTTCTTT.

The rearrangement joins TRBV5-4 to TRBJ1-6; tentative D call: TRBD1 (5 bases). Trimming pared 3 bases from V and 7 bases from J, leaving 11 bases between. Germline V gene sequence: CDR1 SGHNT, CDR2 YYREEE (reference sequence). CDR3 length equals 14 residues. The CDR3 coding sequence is TGTGCCAGCAGCTCGGACACGTACAATTCACCCCTCCACTTT. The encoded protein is CASSSDTYNSPLHF.